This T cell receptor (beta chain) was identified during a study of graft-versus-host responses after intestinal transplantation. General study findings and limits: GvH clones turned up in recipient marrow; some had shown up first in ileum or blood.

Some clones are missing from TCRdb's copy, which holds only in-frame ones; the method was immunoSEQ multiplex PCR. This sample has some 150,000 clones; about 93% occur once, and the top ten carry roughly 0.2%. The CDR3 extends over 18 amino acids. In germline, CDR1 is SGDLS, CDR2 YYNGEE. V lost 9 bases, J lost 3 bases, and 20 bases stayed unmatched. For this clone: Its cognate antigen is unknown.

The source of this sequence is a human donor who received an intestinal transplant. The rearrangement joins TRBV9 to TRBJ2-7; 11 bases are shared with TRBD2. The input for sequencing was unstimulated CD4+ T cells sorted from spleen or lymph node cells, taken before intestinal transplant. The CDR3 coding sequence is TGTGCCACTCCTCATGTAGAGTCTAGCGGGGGGCCGCTCTACGAGCAGTACTTC. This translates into CATPHVESSGGPLYEQYF.